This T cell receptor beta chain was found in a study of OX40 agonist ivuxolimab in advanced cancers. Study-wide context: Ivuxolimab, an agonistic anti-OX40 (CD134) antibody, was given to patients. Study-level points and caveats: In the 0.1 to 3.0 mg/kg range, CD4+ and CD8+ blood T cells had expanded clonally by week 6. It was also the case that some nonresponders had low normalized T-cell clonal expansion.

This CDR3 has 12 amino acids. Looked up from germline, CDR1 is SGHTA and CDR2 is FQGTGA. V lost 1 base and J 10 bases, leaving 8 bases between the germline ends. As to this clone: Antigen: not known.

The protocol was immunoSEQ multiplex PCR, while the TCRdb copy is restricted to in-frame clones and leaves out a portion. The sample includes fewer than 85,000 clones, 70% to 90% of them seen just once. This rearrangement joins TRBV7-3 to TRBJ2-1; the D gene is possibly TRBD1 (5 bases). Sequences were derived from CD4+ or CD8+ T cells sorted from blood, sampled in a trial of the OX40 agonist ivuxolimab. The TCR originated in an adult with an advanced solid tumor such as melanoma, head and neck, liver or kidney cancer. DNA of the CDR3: TGTGCCAGCAGCTTAAATACAGGAGAGCAGTTCTTC. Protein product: CASSLNTGEQFF.